This T cell receptor beta chain was documented in a study of vaccination effects on CD4 cells after COVID-19. The authors isolated CD4+ T cells after roughly eleven days of culture. Participants were given two doses of BNT162b2 or mRNA-1273 vaccine. Clones were sequenced by immunoSEQ multiplex PCR, and TCRdb holds only the in-frame ones, with some missing. The sample lists some 47,000 clones; 55% to 75% were seen once. A few counts support this clone. Antigen specificity is unknown. Here the sequenced sample was CD4+ T cells from PBMCs cultured without peptide, taken after COVID-19 vaccination. The origin of this receptor is a human donor who received a COVID-19 vaccine.

The CDR3 reads CAWSVGQGVGYGYTF. The CDR3 coding sequence is TGTGCCTGGAGTGTAGGGCAGGGGGTAGGCTATGGCTACACCTTC. The chain links TRBV30 to TRBJ1-2; 7 bases are a match to TRBD1. In germline, CDR1 is GTSNPN, CDR2 SVGIG (reference sequence). The CDR3 totals 15 residues. V gave up 0 bases and J gave up 4 bases; unmatched junction bases: 8.